The 19 T cell receptor beta chains in this list originate from one sample, sequenced in a study of PD-1 blockade in classical Hodgkin lymphoma (dated by TCRdb to 2018 to 2021). Library preparation employed the immunoSEQ multiplex PCR assay. TCRdb stores this immuneACCESS table with in-frame sequences only. Part of the clones is absent; in the studies checked, under half of the shortfall reflects unresolved V genes, and no reason is known for the rest. Within this sample are some 20,000 clones, with approximately 74% of them counted one time only. Together, the top ten hold approximately 17% of the sample. The time point label for this specimen denotes: cycle 1 day 1 (C1D1), immediately before nivolumab initiation. All trial patients had relapsed after autologous stem cell transplantation, with cohorts A, B and C differing in prior brentuximab vedotin exposure. The starting material was peripheral blood mononuclear cells (PBMCs), obtained at baseline. The receptors stem from a human donor with classical Hodgkin lymphoma.

The chain couples TRBV4-1 to TRBJ1-5; TRBD1 matches 8 bases. The V and J ends lost 4 bases and 1 base, in that order; junction bases with no gene match: 3. The CDR3 consists of 15 residues. Germline V gives CDR1 MGHRA, CDR2 YSYEKL. Written as DNA, the CDR3 is TGCGCCAGCAGCCTCCGGACAGGGAGCAATCAGCCCCAGCATTTT. This translates into CASSLRTGSNQPQHF.

V and J are TRBV11-2 and TRBJ2-3; the D is unclear. V was pared by 5 bases and J by 3 bases, with 6 bases between. The germline V gene encodes CDR1 SGHAT and CDR2 FQNNGV. This CDR3 has 12 amino acids. The CDR3 sequence is CASSPETDTQYF. The CDR3 DNA reads TGTGCCAGCAGCCCCGAAACAGATACGCAGTATTTT.

The count of this clone is one. This chain uses TRBV7-9 with TRBJ2-7; unclear D gene. CDR3 length: 15 amino acids. V was cut by 3 bases and J by 5 bases, with 17 bases left in between. Germline V gene sequence: CDR1 SEHNR, CDR2 FQNEAQ (reference sequence). For the CDR3, the DNA is TGTGCCAGCAGCTTGATGACTCTAGGGTCCCACGAGCAGTACGTC. Residues: CASSLMTLGSHEQYV.

This clone was counted once. The CDR3 region has the DNA TGTGCCAGCAGCTTACCGGCAGGGGGAAGTGGCTACACCTTC. This gives the protein CASSLPAGGSGYTF. The rearrangement joins TRBV7-8 to TRBJ1-2; the match to TRBD1 covers 7 bases. Trimming removed 2 bases from V and 7 bases from J; junction bases left unmatched: 7. There are 14 residues in the CDR3. Germline-derived CDR1 and CDR2 are SGHVS and FQNEAQ.

This clone has a handful of counts. V and J are TRBV7-9 and TRBJ1-5; TRBD1 matches at 10 bases. Losses at the gene ends were 5 bases for V and 2 bases for J; bases not matched to a gene: 9. The CDR3 is made up of 17 amino acids. Germline CDR1 and CDR2: SEHNR and FQNEAQ (reference sequence). The CDR3 here is CASSPRDRGFGNQPQHF. The CDR3 DNA follows: TGTGCCAGCAGCCCCCGGGACAGGGGCTTCGGCAATCAGCCCCAGCATTTT.

This clone was picked up a small number of times. V is TRBV9 and J is TRBJ1-3; tentative D call: TRBD1 (5 bases). This CDR3 region has 16 residues. V lost 4 bases and J lost 4, with 18 bases in between. Germline V gene sequence: CDR1 SGDLS, CDR2 YYNGEE. CDR3 sequence: CASSRPVVGPGNTIYF. The CDR3 DNA follows: TGTGCCAGCAGCCGTCCAGTGGTGGGGCCAGGAAACACCATATATTTT.

The rearrangement links TRBV4-1 to TRBJ2-5; 7 bases match TRBD2. Germline V CDR1 and CDR2: MGHRA, YSYEKL. V dropped 3 bases and J dropped 1; count of bases not matched to a gene: 8. The CDR3 is 16 amino acids. CDR3 protein: CASSQVIAGSQETQYF. CDR3 coding DNA: TGCGCCAGCAGCCAGGTGATAGCGGGTAGCCAAGAGACCCAGTACTTC.

The count of this clone is one. V usage is TRBV29-1 and J usage is TRBJ1-2; 7 bases fit TRBD1. Germline values: CDR1 SQVTM, CDR2 ANQGSEA. Trimming took 5 bases from V and 0 from J; bases not matched to a gene: 6. The CDR3 consists of 14 residues. CDR3 sequence: CSVSRQGPNYGYTF. The CDR3 coding sequence is TGCAGCGTTAGTCGACAGGGTCCTAACTATGGCTACACCTTC.

V gene TRBV6-1 combines with J gene TRBJ2-1; D may be TRBD2 (6 bases). V was shortened by 4 bases and J by 4 bases, with 23 bases between the two germline ends. CDR3 length equals 18 residues. Germline assignment: CDR1 MNHNS and CDR2 SASEGT. Written as DNA, the CDR3 is TGTGCCAGCAGTGCGGTCGATGGGGGGTACGGCCGATACAATGAGCAGTTCTTC. It encodes CASSAVDGGYGRYNEQFF.

V usage is TRBV19 and J usage is TRBJ1-1; D might be TRBD1 (5 bases). This CDR3 contains 12 residues. V dropped 9 bases and J dropped 0 bases, with 8 bases sitting between them. Germline values: CDR1 LNHDA, CDR2 SQIVND (reference sequence). The CDR3 nucleotides are TGTGCCAGCCGGGACCTGAACACTGAAGCTTTCTTT. This gives the protein CASRDLNTEAFF.

CDR3 sequence reads: CASASSWTAGTGELFF. The CDR3 DNA reads as TGTGCCAGCGCCTCCTCCTGGACGGCGGGCACCGGGGAGCTGTTTTTT. The chain combines TRBV6-6 with TRBJ2-2; D is perhaps TRBD2 (5 bases). There are 16 residues in the CDR3. Deletions cut 8 bases from V and 4 bases from J, with 20 bases between. Germline V gene sequence: CDR1 MNHNY, CDR2 SVGAGI (reference sequence).

In this sample, this clone turned up a few times. The chain recombines TRBV29-1 with TRBJ2-1; D unclear. Germline V gene data show CDR1 as SQVTM and CDR2 as ANQGSEA. The CDR3 sequence is 10 residues long. With 5 bases removed from V and 10 bases from J, the gap between germline ends came to 9 bases. For the CDR3, the DNA is TGCAGCGTTATTCCCGGGGAGCAGTTCTTC. This encodes CSVIPGEQFF.

In DNA, the CDR3 is TGTGCCAGCAGTTTCGGGACTAGCGGTGTTGGTGCCTACAATGAGCAGTTCTTC. As protein: CASSFGTSGVGAYNEQFF. The rearrangement joins TRBV28 to TRBJ2-1, with 11 nucleotides matching TRBD2. The CDR3 consists of 18 residues. The ends lost 3 bases at V and 2 bases at J; junction bases unmatched: 9. Germline CDR1 MDHEN, CDR2 SYDVKM.

The chain joins TRBV5-6 to TRBJ1-1; D is perhaps TRBD1 (5 bases). Trimming removed 4 bases at V and 5 bases at J, with 12 bases between. CDR1 and CDR2 (germline): SGHDT, YYEEEE. The CDR3 consists of 13 residues. As DNA, the CDR3 is TGTGCCAGCAGCCCCGCGGGGCGAACTGAAGCTTTCTTT. This sequence encodes CASSPAGRTEAFF.

A few counts support this clone. The chain uses TRBV19 and TRBJ2-5; TRBD1 matches at 10 bases. Looked up from germline, CDR1 is LNHDA and CDR2 is SQIVND (reference sequence). V shed 8 bases, J shed 5 bases, and the junction held 8 bases outside the gene matches. The CDR3 consists of 14 residues. The CDR3 here is CASDSKGQGETQYF. CDR3 nucleotides: TGTGCCAGTGACTCCAAGGGACAGGGGGAGACCCAGTACTTC.

This clone was detected a few times. The CDR3 region has the DNA TGTGCCAGCAGCCTAGGGGGGGACCCCACAGATACGCAGTATTTT. This codes for CASSLGGDPTDTQYF. The chain has TRBV5-6 and TRBJ2-3, with D possibly matching TRBD2 (7 bases). The CDR3 totals 15 residues. Per the germline V gene, CDR1 is SGHDT and CDR2 is YYEEEE. The V gene lost 4 bases and the J gene lost 2 bases, with 14 bases spanning the gap.

This clone was recorded only once. This rearrangement joins TRBV5-1 to TRBJ2-3; D unclear. V lost 0 bases and J 0 bases, leaving 8 bases between the germline ends. The germline V gene encodes CDR1 SGHRS and CDR2 YFSETQ. This CDR3 spans 15 amino acids. The CDR3 loop reads CASSLGPGSTDTQYF. The CDR3 DNA reads TGCGCCAGCAGCTTGGGCCCTGGGAGCACAGATACGCAGTATTTT.

V and J are TRBV19 and TRBJ1-6, with 7 bases that match TRBD1. After removal of 3 bases from V and 6 bases from J, the junction contained 11 bases not matched to a gene. The CDR3 consists of 17 residues. Germline V CDR1 and CDR2: LNHDA, SQIVND (reference sequence). CDR3: CASSIRSPGTVNSPLHF. For the CDR3, the DNA is TGTGCCAGTAGTATCCGGTCCCCCGGGACAGTTAATTCACCCCTCCACTTT.

This clone has more than one count but fewer than ten. V and J are TRBV9 and TRBJ2-7; 7 bases match TRBD1. J lost 2 bases, V lost 4 bases, and 6 bases had no gene match. This CDR3 is 14 amino acids long. CDR1 is SGDLS, CDR2 YYNGEE, per germline. The DNA of the CDR3 is TGTGCCAGCAGCTTACAGGGGACCACCTACGAGCAGTACTTC. Its protein is CASSLQGTTYEQYF. Complete variable domain (other parts from reference TRBV9 and TRBJ2-7): DSGVTQTPKHLITATGQRVTLRCSPRSGDLSVYWYQQSLDQGLQFLIQYYNGEERAKGNILERFSAQQFPDLHSELNLSSLELGDSALYFCASSLQGTTYEQYFGPGTRLTVT.